This is a list of T cell receptor beta chains from one sample in a study of T cells in Graves' hyperthyroidism and ophthalmopathy. TCRdb reprocessed the multiplex PCR reads via MiXCR and lists one record per CDR3 protein. The repertoire consists of approximately 710,000 distinct CDR3 sequences, with 15% to 20% occurring once and the leading ten covering roughly a sixth. The source material was blood. The receptors were sampled from a man aged 45 to 65 with Graves' hyperthyroidism. The CDR3 runs from the conserved cysteine through the conserved F or W. The D gene is left open where the match is weak. Clone sizes are given selectively: once, few, many, or a class where the clone is expanded.

j_call: TRBJ2-1; d_call: .; clone_size: .; cdr3_length: 16; v_call: TRBV28; cdr3_aa: CASRLKARTGEDEQFF; cdr3_nt: TGTGCCAGCAGATTAAAGGCCAGGACCGGGGAGGATGAGCAGTTCTTC
j_call: TRBJ2-7; d_call: .; clone_size: many; cdr3_length: 13; v_call: TRBV10-3; cdr3_aa: CAISDGGSYEQYF; cdr3_nt: TGTGCCATCAGTGATGGAGGGTCCTACGAGCAGTACTTC
j_call: TRBJ1-1; d_call: TRBD1; clone_size: .; cdr3_length: 17; v_call: TRBV20-1; cdr3_aa: CSARGLGRGLVNTEAFF; cdr3_nt: TGCAGTGCTAGGGGGCTGGGCAGGGGGTTGGTGAACACTGAAGCTTTCTTT
j_call: TRBJ2-2; d_call: .; clone_size: few; cdr3_length: 13; v_call: TRBV19; cdr3_aa: CASSIDRTQSPFF; cdr3_nt: TGTGCCAGTAGTATAGATCGAACCCAATCACCGTTTTTT
j_call: TRBJ2-5; d_call: TRBD2; clone_size: many; cdr3_length: 18; v_call: TRBV12-3/TRBV12-4; cdr3_aa: CASSPGLAGGGVQETQYF; cdr3_nt: TGTGCCAGCAGTCCAGGACTAGCGGGAGGTGGGGTCCAAGAGACCCAGTACTTC
j_call: TRBJ1-1; d_call: .; clone_size: .; cdr3_length: 12; v_call: TRBV20-1; cdr3_aa: CSALHLNTEAFF; cdr3_nt: TGCAGTGCCTTGCACCTGAACACTGAAGCTTTCTTT
j_call: TRBJ1-2; d_call: .; clone_size: .; cdr3_length: 13; v_call: TRBV19; cdr3_aa: CASSLPGRRGYTF; cdr3_nt: TGTGCCAGTAGCCTCCCGGGGCGTCGAGGCTACACCTTC
j_call: TRBJ2-2; d_call: .; clone_size: few; cdr3_length: 16; v_call: TRBV5-1; cdr3_aa: CASSLDGGANTGELFF; cdr3_nt: TGCGCCAGCAGCTTGGACGGCGGAGCGAACACCGGGGAGCTGTTTTTT
j_call: TRBJ2-7; d_call: .; clone_size: many; cdr3_length: 16; v_call: TRBV28; cdr3_aa: CASSSPGSPQGDEQYF; cdr3_nt: TGTGCCAGCAGTTCCCCCGGGTCCCCACAGGGAGACGAGCAGTACTTC
j_call: TRBJ2-2; d_call: TRBD1; clone_size: many; cdr3_length: 16; v_call: TRBV12-3/TRBV12-4; cdr3_aa: CASSSRQGQGTGELFF; cdr3_nt: TGTGCCAGCAGTTCCCGACAGGGCCAGGGGACCGGGGAGCTGTTTTTT
j_call: TRBJ2-5; d_call: .; clone_size: .; cdr3_length: 14; v_call: TRBV7-9; cdr3_aa: CASSSSDLDETQYF; cdr3_nt: TGTGCCAGCAGCTCAAGTGACCTCGACGAGACCCAGTACTTC
j_call: TRBJ2-7; d_call: TRBD2; clone_size: many; cdr3_length: 15; v_call: TRBV6-1; cdr3_aa: CASSLGLAEYYEQYF; cdr3_nt: TGTGCCAGCAGTCTCGGTCTAGCGGAGTACTACGAGCAGTACTTC
j_call: TRBJ2-6; d_call: .; clone_size: .; cdr3_length: 15; v_call: TRBV27; cdr3_aa: CACRDGGSGANVLTF; cdr3_nt: TGTGCCTGCAGAGATGGGGGCTCTGGGGCCAACGTCCTGACTTTC